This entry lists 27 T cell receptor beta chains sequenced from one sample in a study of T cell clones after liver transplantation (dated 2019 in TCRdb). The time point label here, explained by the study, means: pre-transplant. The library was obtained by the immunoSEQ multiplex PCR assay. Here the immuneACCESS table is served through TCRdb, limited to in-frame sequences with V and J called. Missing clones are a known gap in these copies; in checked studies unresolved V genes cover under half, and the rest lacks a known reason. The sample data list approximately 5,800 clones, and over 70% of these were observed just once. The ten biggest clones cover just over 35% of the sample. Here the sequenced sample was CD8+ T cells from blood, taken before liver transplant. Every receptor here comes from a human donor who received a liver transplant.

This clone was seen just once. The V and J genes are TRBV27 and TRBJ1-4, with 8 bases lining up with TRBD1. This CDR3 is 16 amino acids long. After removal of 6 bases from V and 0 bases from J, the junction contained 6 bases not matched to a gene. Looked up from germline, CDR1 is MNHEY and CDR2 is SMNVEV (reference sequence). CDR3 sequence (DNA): TGTGCCAGCAGATCCTTACAGGGGGCAACTAATGAAAAACTGTTTTTT. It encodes CASRSLQGATNEKLFF.

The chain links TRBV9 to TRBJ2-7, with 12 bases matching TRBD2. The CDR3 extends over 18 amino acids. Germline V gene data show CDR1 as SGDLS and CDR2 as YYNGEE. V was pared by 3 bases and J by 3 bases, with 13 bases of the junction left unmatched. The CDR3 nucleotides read TGTGCCAGCAGCGCAGAACCGGCACTAGCGGGGGGAGTCTACGAGCAGTACTTC. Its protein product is CASSAEPALAGGVYEQYF.

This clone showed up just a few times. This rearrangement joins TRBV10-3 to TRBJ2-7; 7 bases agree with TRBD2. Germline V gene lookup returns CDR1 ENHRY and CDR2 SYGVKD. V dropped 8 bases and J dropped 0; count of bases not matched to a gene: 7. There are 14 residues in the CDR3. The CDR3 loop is CAIRSGTSSYEQYF. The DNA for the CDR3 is TGTGCCATCCGAAGCGGGACCAGCTCCTACGAGCAGTACTTC.

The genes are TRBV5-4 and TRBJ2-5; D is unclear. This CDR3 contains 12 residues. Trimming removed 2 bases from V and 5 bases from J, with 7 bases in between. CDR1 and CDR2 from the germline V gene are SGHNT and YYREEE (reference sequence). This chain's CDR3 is CASSLQRETQYF. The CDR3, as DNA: TGTGCCAGCAGCTTACAAAGGGAGACCCAGTACTTC.

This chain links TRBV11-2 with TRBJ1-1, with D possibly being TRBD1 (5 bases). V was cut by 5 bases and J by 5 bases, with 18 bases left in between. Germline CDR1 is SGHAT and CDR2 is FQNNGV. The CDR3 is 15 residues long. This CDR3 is CASSPLRRGETEAFF. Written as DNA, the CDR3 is TGTGCCAGCAGCCCCCTCCGGCGGGGGGAAACTGAAGCTTTCTTT.

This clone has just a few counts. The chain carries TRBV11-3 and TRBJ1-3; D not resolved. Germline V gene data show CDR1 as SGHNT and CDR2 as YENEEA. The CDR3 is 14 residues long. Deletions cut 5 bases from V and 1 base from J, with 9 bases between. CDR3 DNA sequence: TGTGCCAGCAGCCCCACGGAGTCTGGAAACACCATATATTTT. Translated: CASSPTESGNTIYF. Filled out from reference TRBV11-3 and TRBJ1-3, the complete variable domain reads EAGVVQSPRYKIIEKKQPVAFWCNPISGHNTLYWYLQNLGQGPELLIRYENEEAVDDSQLPKDRFSAERLKGVDSTLKIQPAELGDSAVYLCASSPTESGNTIYFGEGSWLTVV.

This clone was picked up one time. The CDR3 reads CASSLASEETQYF. The CDR3 DNA is TGTGCCAGCAGTTTAGCTAGCGAAGAGACCCAGTACTTC. The rearrangement joins TRBV27 to TRBJ2-5, with D possibly TRBD2 on 6 matching bases. Germline CDR1 reads MNHEY; CDR2 reads SMNVEV (reference sequence). This CDR3 is built from 13 residues. V lost 2 bases and J lost 3, with 7 bases in between.

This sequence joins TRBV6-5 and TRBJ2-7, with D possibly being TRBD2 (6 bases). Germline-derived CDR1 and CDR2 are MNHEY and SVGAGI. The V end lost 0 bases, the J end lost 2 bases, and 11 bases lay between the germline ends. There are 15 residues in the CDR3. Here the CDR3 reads CASSYSGLSPYEQYF. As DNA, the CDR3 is TGTGCCAGCAGTTACTCTGGACTATCTCCCTACGAGCAGTACTTC.

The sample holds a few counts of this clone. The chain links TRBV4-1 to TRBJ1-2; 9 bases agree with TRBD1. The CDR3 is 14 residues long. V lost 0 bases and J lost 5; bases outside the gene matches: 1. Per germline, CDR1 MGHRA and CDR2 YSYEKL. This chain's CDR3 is CASSQEDRGYGYTF. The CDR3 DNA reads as TGCGCCAGCAGCCAAGAGGACAGGGGATATGGCTACACCTTC.

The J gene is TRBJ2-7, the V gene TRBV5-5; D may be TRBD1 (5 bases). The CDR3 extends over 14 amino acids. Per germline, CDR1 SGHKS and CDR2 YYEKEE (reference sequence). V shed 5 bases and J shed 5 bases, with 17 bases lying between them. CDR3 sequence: CASSHEQETDEQYF. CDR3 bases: TGTGCCAGCAGTCATGAACAGGAAACGGACGAGCAGTACTTC.

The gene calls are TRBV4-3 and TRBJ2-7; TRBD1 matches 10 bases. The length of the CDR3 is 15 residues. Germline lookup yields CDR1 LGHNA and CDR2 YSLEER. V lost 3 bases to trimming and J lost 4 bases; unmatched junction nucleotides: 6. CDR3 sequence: CASSHDRGRGYEQYF. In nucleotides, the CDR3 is TGCGCCAGCAGCCACGACAGGGGGCGAGGGTACGAGCAGTACTTC.

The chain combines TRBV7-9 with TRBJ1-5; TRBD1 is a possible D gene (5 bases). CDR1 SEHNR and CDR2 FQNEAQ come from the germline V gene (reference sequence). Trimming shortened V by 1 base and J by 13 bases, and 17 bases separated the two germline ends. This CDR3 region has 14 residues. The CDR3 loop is CASSLGGAGNKQHF. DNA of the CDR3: TGTGCCAGCAGCTTAGGTGGGGCTGGAAATAAACAGCATTTT. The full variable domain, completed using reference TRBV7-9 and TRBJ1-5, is DTGVSQNPRHKITKRGQNVTFRCDPISEHNRLYWYRQTLGQGPEFLTYFQNEAQLEKSRLLSDRFSAERPKGSFSTLEIQRTEQGDSAMYLCASSLGGAGNKQHFGDGTRLSIL.

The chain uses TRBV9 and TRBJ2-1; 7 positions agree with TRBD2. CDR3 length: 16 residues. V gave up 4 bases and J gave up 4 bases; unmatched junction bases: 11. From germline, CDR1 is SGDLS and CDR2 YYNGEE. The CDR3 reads CASSPSSGFSYNEQFF. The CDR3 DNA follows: TGTGCCAGCAGCCCTAGTAGCGGGTTCAGTTACAATGAGCAGTTCTTC.

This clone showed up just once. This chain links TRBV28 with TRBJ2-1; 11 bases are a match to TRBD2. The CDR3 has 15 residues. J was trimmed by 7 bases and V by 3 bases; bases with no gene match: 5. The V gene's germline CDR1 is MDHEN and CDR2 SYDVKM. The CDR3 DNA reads TGTGCCAGCAGTTTCCTAGCGGGAGGAGGGAATGAGCAGTTCTTC. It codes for CASSFLAGGGNEQFF. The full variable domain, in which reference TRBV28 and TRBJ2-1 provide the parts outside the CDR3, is DVKVTQSSRYLVKRTGEKVFLECVQDMDHENMFWYRQDPGLGLRLIYFSYDVKMKEKGDIPEGYSVSREKKERFSLILESASTNQTSMYLCASSFLAGGGNEQFFGPGTRLTVL.

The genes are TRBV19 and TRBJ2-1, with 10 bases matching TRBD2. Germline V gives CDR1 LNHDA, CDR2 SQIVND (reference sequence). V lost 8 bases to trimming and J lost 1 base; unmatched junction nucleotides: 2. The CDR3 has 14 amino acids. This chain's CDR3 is CASGAGGSYNEQFF. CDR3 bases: TGTGCCAGTGGAGCGGGAGGGTCCTACAATGAGCAGTTCTTC.

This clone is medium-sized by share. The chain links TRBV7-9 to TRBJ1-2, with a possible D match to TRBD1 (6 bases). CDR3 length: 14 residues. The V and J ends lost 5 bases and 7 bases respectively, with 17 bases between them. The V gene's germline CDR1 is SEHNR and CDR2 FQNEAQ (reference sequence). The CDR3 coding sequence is TGTGCCAGCAGCGAAACCAGGGGTACGGGTGGCTACACCTTC. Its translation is CASSETRGTGGYTF.

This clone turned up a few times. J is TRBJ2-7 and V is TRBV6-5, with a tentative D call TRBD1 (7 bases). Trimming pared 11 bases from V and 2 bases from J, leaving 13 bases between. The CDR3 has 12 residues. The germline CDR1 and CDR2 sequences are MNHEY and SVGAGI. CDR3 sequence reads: CAAGGTAYEQYF. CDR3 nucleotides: TGTGCCGCCGGAGGGACAGCCTACGAGCAGTACTTC.

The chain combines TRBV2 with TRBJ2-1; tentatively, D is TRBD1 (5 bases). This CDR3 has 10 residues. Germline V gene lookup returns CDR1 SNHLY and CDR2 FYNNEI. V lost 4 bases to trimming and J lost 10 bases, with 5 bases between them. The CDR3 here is CASSGTEQFF. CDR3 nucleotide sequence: TGTGCCAGCAGTGGGACAGAGCAGTTCTTC.

The CDR3 protein is CASSYDRGANTGELFF. The DNA of the CDR3 is TGTGCCAGCAGTTACGACAGGGGGGCGAACACCGGGGAGCTGTTTTTT. The chain employs TRBV6-5 and TRBJ2-2, with 9 bases lining up with TRBD1. Germline CDR1 reads MNHEY; CDR2 reads SVGAGI. V shed 2 bases, J shed 0 bases, and the junction held 1 base outside the gene matches. The CDR3 extends over 16 amino acids.

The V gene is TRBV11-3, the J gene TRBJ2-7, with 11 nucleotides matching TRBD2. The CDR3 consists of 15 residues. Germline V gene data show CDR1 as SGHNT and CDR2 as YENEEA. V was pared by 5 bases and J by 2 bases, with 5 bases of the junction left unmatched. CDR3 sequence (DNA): TGTGCCAGCAGCATAACTAGCGGGAGCGCCTACGAGCAGTACTTC. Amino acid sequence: CASSITSGSAYEQYF.

CDR3 DNA sequence: TGTGCCAGCAGGCCCGGGATCGGGATCCACGAGCAGTACTTC. It translates to CASRPGIGIHEQYF. The gene calls are TRBV5-6 and TRBJ2-7; TRBD2 is a possible D gene (5 bases). Trimming cost V 5 bases and J 5 bases, with 17 bases left between them. CDR3 length: 14 residues. The V gene's germline CDR1 is SGHDT and CDR2 YYEEEE.

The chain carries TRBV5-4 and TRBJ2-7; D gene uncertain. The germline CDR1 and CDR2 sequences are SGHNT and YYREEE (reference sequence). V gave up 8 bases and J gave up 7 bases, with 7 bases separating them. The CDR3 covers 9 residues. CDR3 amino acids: CARSQEQYF. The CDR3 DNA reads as TGTGCCAGATCACAGGAGCAGTACTTC.

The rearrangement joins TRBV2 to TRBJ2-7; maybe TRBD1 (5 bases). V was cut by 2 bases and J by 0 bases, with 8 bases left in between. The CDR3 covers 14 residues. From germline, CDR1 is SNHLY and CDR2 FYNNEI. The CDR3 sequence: CASSERGFSYEQYF. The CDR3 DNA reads TGTGCCAGCAGTGAAAGGGGTTTCTCCTACGAGCAGTACTTC.

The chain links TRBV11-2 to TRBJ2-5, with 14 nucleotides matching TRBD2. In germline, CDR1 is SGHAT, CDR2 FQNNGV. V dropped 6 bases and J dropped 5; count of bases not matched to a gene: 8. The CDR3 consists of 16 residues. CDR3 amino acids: CASSNWTSGGRETQYF. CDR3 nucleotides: TGTGCCAGCAGTAATTGGACTAGCGGGGGGAGGGAGACCCAGTACTTC.

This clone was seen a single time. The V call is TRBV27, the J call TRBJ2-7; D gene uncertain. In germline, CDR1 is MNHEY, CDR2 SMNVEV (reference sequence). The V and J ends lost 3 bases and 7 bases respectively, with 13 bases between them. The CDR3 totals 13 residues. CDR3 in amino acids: CASSLGSRGEQYF. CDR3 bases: TGTGCCAGCAGTTTGGGTAGTCGTGGGGAGCAGTACTTC.

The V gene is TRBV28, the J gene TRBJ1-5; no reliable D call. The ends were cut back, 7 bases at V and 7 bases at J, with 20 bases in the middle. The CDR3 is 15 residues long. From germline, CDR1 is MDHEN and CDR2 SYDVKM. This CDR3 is CASTMQTGKPQPQHF. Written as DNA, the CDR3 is TGTGCCAGCACCATGCAGACGGGGAAACCCCAGCCCCAGCATTTT.

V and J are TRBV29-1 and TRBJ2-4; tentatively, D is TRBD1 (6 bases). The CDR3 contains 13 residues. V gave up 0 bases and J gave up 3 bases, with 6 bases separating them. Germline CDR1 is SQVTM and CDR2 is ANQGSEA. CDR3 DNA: TGCAGCGTTGAAGAGGGACACAAAAACATTCAGTACTTC. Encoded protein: CSVEEGHKNIQYF.